This T cell receptor (beta chain) stems from a study of blood T cells in healthy people across ages. Overall study: About one barcoded beta molecule was captured per two T cells (by template switching).

Peripheral blood was drawn, about 9.7 milliliters per donor. This CDR3 region has 19 residues. Germline CDR1 is LGHNA and CDR2 is YNFKEQ. Trimming removed 4 bases at V and 0 bases at J, with 19 bases between. Primed by a sample-barcoded 5' primer and a J-beta primer mix, a second PCR proceeded for about 6 to 11 cycles. Each cDNA molecule received a tag from a template-switch adaptor that had 12 random nucleotides. Via MiXCR, TCRdb re-called the 5' RACE reads, giving one row per CDR3 protein. The table records about 720,000 distinct CDR3 sequences, about 24% of them present only once. The source material was blood. The J gene is TRBJ2-6, the V gene TRBV4-2; the D gene is possibly TRBD2 (6 bases). This receptor was taken from a man in his 70s in good health. The CDR3 nucleotides are TGTGCCAGCAGCCCCGACCTCGGAGGGGCATTCTCTGGGGCCAACGTCCTGACTTTC. Translating gives CASSPDLGGAFSGANVLTF.